The T cell receptor (beta chain) described here comes from a study of identical twins. Healthy Caucasian donors formed the entire cohort. TCRdb passed the 5' RACE reads through MiXCR, listing each CDR3 protein once. Of 1.5 million to 2 million distinct CDR3 sequences listed, 25% to 35% are singletons. General study points: Researchers reported excess low generation probability among twin-shared out-of-frame alpha sequences. The models gave estimates that fell short of the out-of-frame TCR alpha sharing seen in monozygotic twins. Cord blood beta clonotypes that were abundant carried fewer insertions, and memory repertoires showed no such trend.

This clonotype was seen a few times. Its antigen remains unknown. There are 13 residues in the CDR3. V was clipped by 0 bases and J by 4 bases, with 5 bases between them. Germline V CDR1 and CDR2: LGHNA, YNFKEQ. Sequencing used cord blood. The receptor's source is a newborn girl in good health. The J gene is TRBJ2-3, the V gene TRBV4-2; D not resolved. This chain's CDR3 is CASSQDIPDTQYF. The CDR3 DNA reads as TGTGCCAGCAGCCAAGATATCCCAGATACGCAGTATTTT.